The 6 T cell receptor beta chains presented below share a single source sample, sequenced in a study of blood T cell repertoires in COVID-19. Sequencing used immunoSEQ multiplex PCR; TCRdb keeps in-frame clones, though not all of them. Found here are about 200,000 clones, about 83% of them singletons; the top ten hold approximately 4.8%. Sequenced sample: PBMCs or T cells enriched from blood (not recorded which). Receptor source: a woman aged 45-65 years who had been exposed to COVID-19.

The V and J genes are TRBV6-4 and TRBJ1-2, with 9 bases aligning to TRBD1. The ends lost 5 bases at V and 6 bases at J; junction bases unmatched: 4. Germline CDR1 and CDR2: MRHNA and SNTAGT. The CDR3 has 13 residues. CDR3 amino acids: CASSQGQGNGYTF. Written as DNA, the CDR3 is TGTGCCAGCAGTCAGGGACAGGGTAATGGCTACACCTTC.

V gene TRBV7-2 combines with J gene TRBJ1-4, with TRBD1 identical over 7 bases. Germline values: CDR1 SGHTA, CDR2 FQGNSA. The J segment lost 3 bases and the V segment lost 6 bases, leaving 10 bases of the junction unmatched. The CDR3 has 16 residues. The CDR3 DNA follows: TGTGCCAGCAGTCGGGACAGCCCGTACTCTAATGAAAAACTGTTTTTT. Encoded protein: CASSRDSPYSNEKLFF. Complete variable domain (other parts from reference TRBV7-2 and TRBJ1-4): GAGVSQSPSNKVTEKGKDVELRCDPISGHTALYWYRQSLGQGLEFLIYFQGNSAPDKSGLPSDRFSAERTGGSVSTLTIQRTQQEDSAVYLCASSRDSPYSNEKLFFGSGTQLSVL.

The rearrangement joins TRBV5-5 to TRBJ1-1; 7 nucleotides match TRBD1. The CDR3 extends over 15 amino acids. Germline-derived CDR1 and CDR2 are SGHKS and YYEKEE (reference sequence). V trimming: 4 bases; J trimming: 2 bases; junction bases outside the gene matches: 8. The CDR3 sequence is CASSRGRGQNTEAFF. As DNA, the CDR3 is TGTGCCAGCAGCAGGGGGCGTGGGCAAAACACTGAAGCTTTCTTT.

This chain connects TRBV5-1 to TRBJ1-1, with D possibly being TRBD1 (6 bases). V was cut by 6 bases and J by 1 base, with 16 bases left in between. The CDR3 totals 15 residues. From germline, CDR1 is SGHRS and CDR2 YFSETQ. The CDR3 region has the DNA TGCGCCAGCACCATCACAGGGTCCGGGAACACTGAAGCTTTCTTT. Protein sequence: CASTITGSGNTEAFF.

This clone was seen just once. J is TRBJ1-4 and V is TRBV12-3 or TRBV12-4, with D tentatively TRBD1 (5 bases). The germline V and J ends were trimmed by 1 base and 11 bases, with 11 bases remaining between them. CDR3 length: 13 amino acids. The CDR3 bases are TGTGCCAGCAGTTTAGGGGGAGGGGTTAAACTGTTTTTT. Its translation: CASSLGGGVKLFF.

The chain recombines TRBV18 with TRBJ1-2, with a weak D call TRBD1 (5 bases). Germline-derived CDR1 and CDR2 are KGHSH and LQKENI. The CDR3 covers 13 residues. V dropped 3 bases and J dropped 6 bases, with 11 bases sitting between them. The CDR3 nucleotides are TGTGCCAGCTCACCTAATTCAGGGAATGGCTACACCTTC. This gives the protein CASSPNSGNGYTF.